The clone carrying this TCR beta chain was picked up many times. Its target is unknown. Libraries of TCR beta came from quantitative 5'-RACE with molecular barcodes. Using its own MiXCR run on the 5' RACE reads, TCRdb lists one record per CDR3 protein. The sample records 150,000 to 200,000 distinct CDR3 sequences, around a sixth being singletons. These data originate in a study of CD8 T cells in ankylosing spondylitis. Broader study findings: One TCR beta motif, made up of under ten highly homologous variants, appeared characteristic of ankylosing spondylitis blood. Within matched ankylosing spondylitis synovial fluid, disease-linked clones were reportedly significantly enriched. With a CD8+ phenotype, disease-linked clones were relatively rare in peripheral blood.

The CDR3 consists of 17 residues. With 8 bases removed from V and 1 base from J, the gap between germline ends came to 23 bases. Per germline, CDR1 MGHDK and CDR2 SYGVNS. Specimen: blood, either unsorted or a sorted T cell fraction (not recorded which). The sequence came from a male donor under 35 with ankylosing spondylitis or in good health (not recorded which). The chain recombines TRBV25-1 with TRBJ1-2; D unclear. CDR3 protein: CASGGESTRFFNYGYTF. In DNA, the CDR3 is TGTGCCAGCGGCGGGGAGAGTACAAGGTTTTTTAACTATGGCTACACCTTC.